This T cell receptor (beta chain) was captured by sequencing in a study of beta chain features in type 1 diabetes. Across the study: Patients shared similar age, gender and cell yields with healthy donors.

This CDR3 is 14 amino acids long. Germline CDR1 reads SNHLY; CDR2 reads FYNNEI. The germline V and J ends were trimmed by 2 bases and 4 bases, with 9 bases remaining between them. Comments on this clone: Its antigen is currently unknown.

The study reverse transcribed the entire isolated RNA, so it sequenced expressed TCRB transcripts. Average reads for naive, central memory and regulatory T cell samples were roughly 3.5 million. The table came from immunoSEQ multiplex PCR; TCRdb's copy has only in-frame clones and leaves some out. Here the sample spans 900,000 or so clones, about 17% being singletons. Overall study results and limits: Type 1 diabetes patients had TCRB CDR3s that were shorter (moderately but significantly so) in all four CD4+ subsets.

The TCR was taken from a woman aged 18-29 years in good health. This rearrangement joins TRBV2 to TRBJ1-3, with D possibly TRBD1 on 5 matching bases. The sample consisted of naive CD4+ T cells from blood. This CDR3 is CASSELGVGNTIYF. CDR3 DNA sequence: TGTGCCAGCAGTGAATTGGGGGTAGGAAACACCATATATTTT.